This TCR beta chain was retrieved from a study of blood T cell repertoires in COVID-19. The wider study: Samples of COVID-19 (acute and convalescent) were obtained from the United States, Italy and Spain.

This CDR3 is 16 amino acids long. Germline V lookup: CDR1 SNHLY, CDR2 FYNNEI. J was trimmed by 7 bases and V by 7 bases; bases with no gene match: 17. Everyone who took part was 18 to 89 years old, and they came from about two dozen US areas. Recovered Cohort 3 donors showed two negative PCRs, clearance, or symptom resolution. TCRdb's copy holds only in-frame clones and misses some; the assay was immunoSEQ multiplex PCR. The profile covers about 250,000 clones, with roughly nine tenths appearing a single time and 3% taken by the ten largest. This receptor was obtained from a woman in her 50s who had recovered from COVID-19. This sequence joins TRBV2 and TRBJ1-2, with 8 bases lining up with TRBD1. Sequenced input: PBMCs or T cells enriched from blood (not recorded which). CDR3 bases: TGTGCCAGCACTTTGATTTTGGACAGGGCGTTTGGTGGCTACACCTTC. This translates into CASTLILDRAFGGYTF.